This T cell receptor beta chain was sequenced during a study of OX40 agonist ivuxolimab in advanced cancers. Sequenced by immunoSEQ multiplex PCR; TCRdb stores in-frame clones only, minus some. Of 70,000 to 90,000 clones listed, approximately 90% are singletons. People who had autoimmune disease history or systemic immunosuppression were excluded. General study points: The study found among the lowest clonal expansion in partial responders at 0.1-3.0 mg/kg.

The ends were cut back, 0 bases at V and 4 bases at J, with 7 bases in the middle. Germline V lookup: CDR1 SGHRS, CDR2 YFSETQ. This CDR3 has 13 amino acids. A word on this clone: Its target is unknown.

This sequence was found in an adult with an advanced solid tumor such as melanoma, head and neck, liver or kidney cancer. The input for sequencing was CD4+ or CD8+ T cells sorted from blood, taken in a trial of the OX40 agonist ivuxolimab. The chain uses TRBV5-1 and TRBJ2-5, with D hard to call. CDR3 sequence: CASSLEVPETQYF. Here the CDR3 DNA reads TGCGCCAGCAGCTTGGAAGTTCCAGAGACCCAGTACTTC.